These T cell receptor beta chains were read from a single sample in a study of blood T cell repertoires in COVID-19. Only in-frame clones appear in the TCRdb table, and some are missing; sequencing was by immunoSEQ multiplex PCR. The sample contains over 120,000 clones, 85% to 90% of which appear only once. The sequenced sample was peripheral blood. The receptors here all came from a man in his 60s with active or convalescent COVID-19. The CDR3 runs from the conserved cysteine through the conserved F or W.

v_gene	j_gene	CDR3aa
TRBV7-2	TRBJ2-3	CASSLGLAGDTQYF
TRBV7-9	TRBJ2-3	CASSFQGVRADTQYF
TRBV10-3	TRBJ1-5	CAISARGGDQPQHF
TRBV3-1/TRBV3-2	TRBJ1-5	CASSQGSQPQHF
TRBV25-1	TRBJ2-7	CASSDPTSGAYEQYF
TRBV7-9	TRBJ1-2	CASSFWGQGSASYGYTF
TRBV25-1	TRBJ1-2	CASSESGRSNYGYTF
TRBV5-5	TRBJ1-3	CASSLAVISGNTIYF
TRBV2	TRBJ1-5	CASSGGQGGNQPQHF
TRBV28	TRBJ2-7	CASSLGGTLSYEQYF
TRBV7-2	TRBJ1-2	CASSMTGGDGYTF
TRBV27	TRBJ2-7	CASGRVLNYEQYF
TRBV28	TRBJ2-7	CASWAGGNSYEQYF
TRBV18	TRBJ2-3	CASSLLRAATDTQYF
TRBV15	TRBJ1-6	CATSTWTGPNSPLHF
TRBV3-1/TRBV3-2	TRBJ2-7	CASSQSGGGPYEQYF
TRBV27	TRBJ1-6	CASSLGGDNSPLHF
TRBV2	TRBJ1-5	CASWGTNSNQPQHF
TRBV5-1	TRBJ2-2	CASSWEDPDGELFF
TRBV4-3	TRBJ2-2	CASSLGTASNTGELFF
TRBV12-5	TRBJ1-2	CASGSAGVGYTF
TRBV7-2	TRBJ1-2	CASRGTGINYGYTF
TRBV5-6	TRBJ1-5	CASSGQGAWNQPQHF
TRBV6-5	TRBJ2-2	CASGDRGGTGELFF
TRBV5-6	TRBJ1-6	CASSFNRGESPLHF
TRBV7-9	TRBJ1-6	CASSLVQDYNSPLHF
TRBV6-2/TRBV6-3	TRBJ2-1	CASNPASRDKRSYNEQFF